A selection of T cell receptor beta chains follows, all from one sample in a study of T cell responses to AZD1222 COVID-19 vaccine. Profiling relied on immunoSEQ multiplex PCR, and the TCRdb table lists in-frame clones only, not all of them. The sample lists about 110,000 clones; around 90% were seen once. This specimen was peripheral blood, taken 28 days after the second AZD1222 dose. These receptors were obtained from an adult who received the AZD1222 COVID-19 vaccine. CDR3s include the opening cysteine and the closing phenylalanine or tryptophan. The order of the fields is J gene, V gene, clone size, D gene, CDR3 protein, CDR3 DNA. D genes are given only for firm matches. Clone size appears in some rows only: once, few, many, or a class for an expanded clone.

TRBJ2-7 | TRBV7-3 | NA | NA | CASSLTRQGEQYF | TGTGCCAGCAGCTTAACGCGGCAAGGCGAGCAGTACTTC
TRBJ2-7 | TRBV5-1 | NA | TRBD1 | CASSQTGSTYEQYF | TGCGCCAGCAGCCAGACAGGGTCCACCTACGAGCAGTACTTC
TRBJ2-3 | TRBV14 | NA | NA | CASSLFRGTDTQYF | TGTGCCAGCAGCCTATTTAGGGGCACAGATACGCAGTATTTT
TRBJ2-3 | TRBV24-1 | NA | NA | CATSGVRDTDTQYF | TGTGCCACCAGTGGGGTCCGGGACACAGATACGCAGTATTTT
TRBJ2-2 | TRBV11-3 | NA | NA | CASSLVGPSTGELFF | TGTGCCAGCAGCTTAGTAGGCCCCAGCACCGGGGAGCTGTTTTTT
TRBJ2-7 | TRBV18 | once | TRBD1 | CASSPQMTGDEQYF | TGTGCCAGCTCACCACAGATGACAGGGGACGAGCAGTACTTC
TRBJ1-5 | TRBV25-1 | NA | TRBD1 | CASSEQGASNQPQHF | TGTGCCAGCAGTGAACAGGGGGCCAGCAATCAGCCCCAGCATTTT
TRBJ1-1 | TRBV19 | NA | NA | CASKDRRFMNTEAFF | TGTGCCAGTAAGGACCGCAGGTTCATGAACACTGAAGCTTTCTTT
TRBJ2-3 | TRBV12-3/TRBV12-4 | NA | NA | CASNEEDTQYF | TGTGCCAGCAATGAAGAGGATACGCAGTATTTT
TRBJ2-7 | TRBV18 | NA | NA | CASSPQGSYEQYF | TGTGCCAGCTCACCCCAGGGCTCCTACGAGCAGTACTTC
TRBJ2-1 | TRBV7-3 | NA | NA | CASSLVAVQHEQFF | TGTGCCAGCAGCTTAGTAGCGGTTCAGCATGAGCAGTTCTTC
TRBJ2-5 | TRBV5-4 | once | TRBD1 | CASRVDRGGETQYF | TGTGCCAGCAGGGTCGACAGGGGGGGAGAGACCCAGTACTTC
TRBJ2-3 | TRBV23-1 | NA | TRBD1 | CASSQFLRLDRGQDTQYF | TGCGCCAGCAGTCAATTTCTCCGGTTGGACAGGGGGCAAGATACGCAGTATTTT
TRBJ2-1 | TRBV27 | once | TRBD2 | CASSKATGTSINEQFF | TGTGCCAGCAGTAAGGCCACCGGGACTAGCATCAATGAGCAGTTCTTC
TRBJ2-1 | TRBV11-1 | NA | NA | CASSKGFTAGEQFF | TGTGCCAGCAGCAAGGGCTTTACAGCGGGTGAGCAGTTCTTC
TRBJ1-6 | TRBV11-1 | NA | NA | CASSLAASGSPLHF | TGTGCCAGCAGCTTAGCGGCCAGTGGTTCACCCCTCCACTTT
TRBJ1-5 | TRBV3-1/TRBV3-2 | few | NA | CASSQVGRGQPQHF | TGTGCCAGCAGCCAAGTGGGTCGAGGTCAGCCCCAGCATTTT
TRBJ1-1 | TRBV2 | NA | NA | CASTWGEDTEAFF | TGTGCCAGCACTTGGGGGGAGGACACTGAAGCTTTCTTT
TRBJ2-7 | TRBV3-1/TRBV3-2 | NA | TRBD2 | CASSPRGLAGGYEQYF | TGTGCCAGCAGCCCGCGAGGGTTAGCGGGAGGGTACGAGCAGTACTTC
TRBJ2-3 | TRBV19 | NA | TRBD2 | CASSIQAGDTDTQYF | TGTGCCAGTAGTATACAAGCGGGGGACACAGATACGCAGTATTTT
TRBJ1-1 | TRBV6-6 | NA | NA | CASSYLQGTMNTEAFF | TGTGCCAGCAGTTACCTCCAGGGGACCATGAACACTGAAGCTTTCTTT
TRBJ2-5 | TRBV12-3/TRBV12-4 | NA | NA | CASTGSWGETQYF | TGTGCCAGCACCGGGAGTTGGGGGGAGACCCAGTACTTC
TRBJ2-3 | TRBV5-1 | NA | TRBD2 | CASSGTSGRADYTQYF | TGCGCCAGCAGCGGCACTAGCGGGAGGGCCGATTATACGCAGTATTTT
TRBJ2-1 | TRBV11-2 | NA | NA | CASSSNRGHREQFF | TGTGCCAGCAGCTCCAACAGAGGACACAGAGAGCAGTTCTTC
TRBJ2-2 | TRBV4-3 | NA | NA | CASSPQTGTNTGELFF | TGCGCCAGCAGCCCTCAGACAGGAACAAACACCGGGGAGCTGTTTTTT
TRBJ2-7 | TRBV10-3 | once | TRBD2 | CAISESTSGSYEQYF | TGTGCCATCAGTGAGTCTACTAGCGGATCCTACGAGCAGTACTTC